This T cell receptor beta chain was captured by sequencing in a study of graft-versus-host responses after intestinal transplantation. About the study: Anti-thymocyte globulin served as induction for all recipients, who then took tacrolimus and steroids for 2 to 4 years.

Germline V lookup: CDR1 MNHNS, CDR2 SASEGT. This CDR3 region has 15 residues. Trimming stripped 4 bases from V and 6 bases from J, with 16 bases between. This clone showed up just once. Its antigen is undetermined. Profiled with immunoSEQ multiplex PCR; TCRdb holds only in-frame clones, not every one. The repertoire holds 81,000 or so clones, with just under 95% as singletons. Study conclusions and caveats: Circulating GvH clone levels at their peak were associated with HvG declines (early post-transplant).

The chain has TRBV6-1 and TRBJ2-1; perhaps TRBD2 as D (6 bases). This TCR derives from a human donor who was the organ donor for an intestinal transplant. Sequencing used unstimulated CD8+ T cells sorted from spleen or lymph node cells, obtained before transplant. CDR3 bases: TGTGCCAGCAGTGGTGGGGTCATGGGGGGCAATGAGCAGTTCTTC. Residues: CASSGGVMGGNEQFF.